This T cell receptor beta chain appears in the sequencing data of a study of CD8 T cells in ankylosing spondylitis. Overall study results and limits: The disease-linked clones had a CD8+ phenotype and low blood frequencies.

This clonotype appeared many times. Its antigen is currently unknown. Trimming stripped 9 bases from V and 3 bases from J, with 15 bases between. The CDR3 contains 13 residues. The germline V gene encodes CDR1 MNHNS and CDR2 SASEGT. TCRdb itself ran the 5' RACE reads through MiXCR, one entry per CDR3 protein. The data show about 160,000 distinct CDR3 sequences, about 18% seen once. The TCR was taken from a male donor with ankylosing spondylitis or in good health (not recorded which). This sequence joins TRBV6-1 and TRBJ2-7; possibly TRBD1 for D (5 bases). The sequenced material came from blood, either unsorted or a sorted T cell fraction (not recorded which). CDR3 sequence reads: CASRPAGYYEQYF. The CDR3 bases are TGTGCCAGTCGGCCGGCAGGGTACTACGAGCAGTACTTC.